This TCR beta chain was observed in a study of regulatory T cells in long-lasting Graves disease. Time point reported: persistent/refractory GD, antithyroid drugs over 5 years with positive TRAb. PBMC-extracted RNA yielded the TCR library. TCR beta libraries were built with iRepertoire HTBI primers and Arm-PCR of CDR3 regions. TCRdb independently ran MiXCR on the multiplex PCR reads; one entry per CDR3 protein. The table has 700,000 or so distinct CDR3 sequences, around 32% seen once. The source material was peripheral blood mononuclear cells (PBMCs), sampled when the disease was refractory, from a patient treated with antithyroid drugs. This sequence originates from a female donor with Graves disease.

The CDR3 bases are TGTGCCAGCAGCACCCGGACCTACGAGCAGTACTTC. It encodes CASSTRTYEQYF. The V and J genes are TRBV7-2 and TRBJ2-7; no definite D call. The CDR3 totals 12 residues. The germline V gene encodes CDR1 SGHTA and CDR2 FQGNSA. Deletions cut 5 bases from V and 2 bases from J, with 7 bases between. Full variable domain (outside the CDR3, taken from reference TRBV7-2 and TRBJ2-7): GAGVSQSPSNKVTEKGKDVELRCDPISGHTALYWYRQSLGQGLEFLIYFQGNSAPDKSGLPSDRFSAERTGGSVSTLTIQRTQQEDSAVYLCASSTRTYEQYFGPGTRLTVT.